This paragraph reports one T cell receptor (beta chain). CDR1 and CDR2 (germline): MNHEY, SVGAGI. There are 18 residues in the CDR3. The junction had 8 bases not matched to a gene; V was cut back by 2 bases and J by 1 base. TCRdb passed the RT-PCR reads through MiXCR, listing each CDR3 protein once. The profile shows about 960,000 distinct CDR3 sequences, 18% of them singletons. The sample is drawn from a study of patients and donors after allogeneic stem cell transplantation. What was sequenced was blood, either unsorted or a sorted T cell fraction (not recorded which). The chain combines TRBV6-5 with TRBJ2-1; TRBD2 aligns across 10 bases. The clonotype comes from a human donor who was either an allogeneic HSCT recipient or a stem cell or donor lymphocyte infusion donor (not recorded which). It is not recorded whose cells these are; they may come from a transplant donor. The CDR3 DNA reads as TGTGCCAGCAGTTACCGGGCTAGCGGGGGAAATTCCTACAATGAGCAGTTCTTC. Translating it yields CASSYRASGGNSYNEQFF.